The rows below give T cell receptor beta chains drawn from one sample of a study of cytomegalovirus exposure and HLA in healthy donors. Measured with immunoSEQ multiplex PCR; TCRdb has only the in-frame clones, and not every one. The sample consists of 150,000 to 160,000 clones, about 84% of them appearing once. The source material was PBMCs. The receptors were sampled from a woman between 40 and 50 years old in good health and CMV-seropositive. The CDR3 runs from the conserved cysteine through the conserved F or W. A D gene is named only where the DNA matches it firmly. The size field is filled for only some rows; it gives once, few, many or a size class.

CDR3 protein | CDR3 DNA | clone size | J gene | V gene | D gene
CAISGVAGDGTGELFF | TGTGCCATCAGTGGTGTAGCGGGAGACGGCACCGGGGAGCTGTTTTTT | NA | TRBJ2-2 | TRBV10-3 | TRBD2
CAIRTDTGGATDGYTF | TGTGCCATCAGAACGGACACAGGGGGCGCAACGGATGGCTACACCTTC | NA | TRBJ1-2 | TRBV10-3 | TRBD1
CASSAPGTGRNTEAFF | TGTGCCAGCAGTGCCCCCGGGACAGGGAGAAACACTGAAGCTTTCTTT | few | TRBJ1-1 | TRBV28 | TRBD1
CASSIEYSGFQFF | TGTGCCAGTAGTATAGAGTATTCAGGGTTTCAGTTCTTC | NA | TRBJ2-1 | TRBV19 | NA
CASSPRQGTLFSGANVLTF | TGTGCCAGCAGTCCCCGACAGGGAACCCTATTCTCTGGGGCCAACGTCCTGACTTTC | NA | TRBJ2-6 | TRBV27 | TRBD1
CASSQERSGRETQYF | TGCGCCAGCAGCCAAGAACGGTCAGGTCGAGAGACCCAGTACTTC | NA | TRBJ2-5 | TRBV4-1 | NA
CASSRAGGPSKYNEQFF | TGTGCCAGTAGTCGGGCGGGAGGGCCTTCCAAATACAATGAGCAGTTCTTC | NA | TRBJ2-1 | TRBV19 | TRBD2
CASRAGTSGHNEQFF | TGTGCCAGCAGGGCCGGGACTAGCGGCCACAATGAGCAGTTCTTC | NA | TRBJ2-1 | TRBV6-1 | TRBD2
CASRPGTSNQPQHF | TGTGCCAGCAGGCCCGGGACAAGCAATCAGCCCCAGCATTTT | NA | TRBJ1-5 | TRBV28 | NA
CASRLMNTEAFF | TGTGCCAGCAGATTAATGAACACTGAAGCTTTCTTT | NA | TRBJ1-1 | TRBV6-1 | NA
CASSLPGGRGEAFF | TGTGCCAGCAGCTTACCGGGGGGGAGAGGGGAAGCTTTCTTT | NA | TRBJ1-1 | TRBV7-9 | NA
CASSFPPLAGVGEQYF | TGTGCCAGCAGCTTCCCACCGCTAGCGGGAGTGGGAGAGCAGTACTTC | NA | TRBJ2-7 | TRBV5-5 | TRBD2
CASTIRGRDNEQFF | TGCGCCAGCACTATCCGGGGGAGAGACAATGAGCAGTTCTTC | NA | TRBJ2-1 | TRBV5-1 | NA
CASSSDRLYGYTF | TGCGCCAGCAGCTCCGACAGGTTATATGGCTACACCTTC | NA | TRBJ1-2 | TRBV10-2 | NA
CASSLTSPMGEQYF | TGTGCCAGCAGCTTGACTAGCCCCATGGGGGAGCAGTACTTC | NA | TRBJ2-7 | TRBV7-9 | TRBD2
CASSDWTGGNTGELFF | TGCGCCAGCAGTGATTGGACAGGCGGAAACACCGGGGAGCTGTTTTTT | NA | TRBJ2-2 | TRBV10-2 | TRBD1
CASSLRGVNTGELFF | TGCGCCAGCAGCTTGAGGGGTGTGAACACCGGGGAGCTGTTTTTT | NA | TRBJ2-2 | TRBV5-1 | NA
CASSVGQGVEKLFF | TGTGCCAGCAGTGTGGGACAGGGAGTTGAAAAACTGTTTTTT | NA | TRBJ1-4 | TRBV6-5 | TRBD1
CASSKGETSTDTQYF | TGTGCCAGCAGCAAGGGGGAGACGAGCACAGATACGCAGTATTTT | NA | TRBJ2-3 | TRBV7-2 | NA
CASSRALLHSYNEQFF | TGCGCCAGCAGTCGTGCCCTTTTACACTCCTACAATGAGCAGTTCTTC | once | TRBJ2-1 | TRBV23-1 | NA
CATSVAGGIYEQYF | TGTGCCACCAGCGTTGCGGGAGGGATCTACGAGCAGTACTTC | NA | TRBJ2-7 | TRBV15 | TRBD2
CASSMRIGTGTNTEAFF | TGTGCCAGTAGTATGCGGATCGGGACAGGGACGAACACTGAAGCTTTCTTT | NA | TRBJ1-1 | TRBV19 | TRBD1
CASSPLGQPTRPETYTF | TGTGCCAGCTCACCACTGGGACAGCCAACACGGCCGGAAACCTACACCTTC | NA | TRBJ1-2 | TRBV18 | TRBD1
CAWPRVSGYTF | TGTGCCTGGCCCAGGGTTTCTGGCTACACCTTC | NA | TRBJ1-2 | TRBV30 | NA
CASSPTGTSQETQYF | TGCGCCAGCAGCCCCACCGGGACTAGCCAAGAGACCCAGTACTTC | NA | TRBJ2-5 | TRBV5-1 | TRBD2
CASSRGGTDTQYF | TGTGCCAGCAGCCGGGGGGGCACAGATACGCAGTATTTT | NA | TRBJ2-3 | TRBV5-4 | TRBD2
CASQLAKNIQYF | TGTGCCAGCCAATTAGCCAAAAACATTCAGTACTTC | NA | TRBJ2-4 | TRBV6-1 | NA
CASRSSGQNYGYTF | TGTGCCAGCCGATCCTCGGGACAAAACTATGGCTACACCTTC | NA | TRBJ1-2 | TRBV5-6 | NA
CASSLVSDRGRRGYTF | TGTGCCAGCAGCTTGGTTTCGGACAGGGGGCGGAGGGGCTACACCTTC | NA | TRBJ1-2 | TRBV5-6 | TRBD1
CASSPYTSTDTQYF | TGTGCCAGCAGCCCTTACACCTCCACAGATACGCAGTATTTT | NA | TRBJ2-3 | TRBV5-4 | NA
CASSLGGLDLETQYF | TGTGCCAGCAGCTTAGGGGGACTAGACTTGGAGACCCAGTACTTC | NA | TRBJ2-5 | TRBV7-6 | TRBD2
CASSSNRGNEQFF | TGCGCCAGCAGCTCCAACCGGGGCAATGAGCAGTTCTTC | NA | TRBJ2-1 | TRBV5-1 | NA
CASSQVGEGFNEQFF | TGCGCCAGCAGCCAAGTTGGGGAGGGGTTCAATGAGCAGTTCTTC | NA | TRBJ2-1 | TRBV4-1 | TRBD2